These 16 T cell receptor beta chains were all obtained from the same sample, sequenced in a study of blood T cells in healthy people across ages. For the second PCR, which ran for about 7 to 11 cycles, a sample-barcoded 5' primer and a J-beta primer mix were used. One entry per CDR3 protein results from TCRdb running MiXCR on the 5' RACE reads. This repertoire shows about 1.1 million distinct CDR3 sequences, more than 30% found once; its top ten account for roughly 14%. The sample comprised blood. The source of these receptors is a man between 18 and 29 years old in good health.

The DNA for the CDR3 is TGTGCCAGCGGGGCCCCGAAGGGAGCAGATACGCAGTATTTT. As protein: CASGAPKGADTQYF. This rearrangement joins TRBV28 to TRBJ2-3; possibly TRBD1 or TRBD2 for D (5 bases each). V was clipped by 8 bases and J by 4 bases, with 16 bases between them. The CDR3 consists of 14 residues. The germline V gene encodes CDR1 MDHEN and CDR2 SYDVKM.

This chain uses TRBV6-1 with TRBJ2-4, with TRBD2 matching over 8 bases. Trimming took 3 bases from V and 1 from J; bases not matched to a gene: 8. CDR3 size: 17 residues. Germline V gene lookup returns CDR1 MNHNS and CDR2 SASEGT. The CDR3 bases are TGTGCCAGCAGTGACACACTAGCGGCGTTGGCCAAAAACATTCAGTACTTC. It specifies CASSDTLAALAKNIQYF.

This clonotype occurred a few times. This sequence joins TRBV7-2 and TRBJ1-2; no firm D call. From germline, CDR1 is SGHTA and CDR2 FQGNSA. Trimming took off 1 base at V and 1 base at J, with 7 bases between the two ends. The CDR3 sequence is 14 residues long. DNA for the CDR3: TGTGCCAGCAGCTTAGGGCGGCATAACTATGGCTACACCTTC. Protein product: CASSLGRHNYGYTF.

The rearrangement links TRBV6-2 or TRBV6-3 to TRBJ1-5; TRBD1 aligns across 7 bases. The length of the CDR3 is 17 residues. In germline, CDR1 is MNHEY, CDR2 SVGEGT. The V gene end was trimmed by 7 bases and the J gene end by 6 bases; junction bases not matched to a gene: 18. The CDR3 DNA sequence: TGTGCCAGCACTCCTATCGGCGGGCAGGGGGTGTCTCAGCCCCAGCATTTT. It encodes CASTPIGGQGVSQPQHF.

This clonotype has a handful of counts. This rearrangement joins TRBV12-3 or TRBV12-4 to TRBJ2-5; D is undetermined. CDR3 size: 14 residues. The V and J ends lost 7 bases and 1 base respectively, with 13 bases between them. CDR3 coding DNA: TGTGCCAGCAACCTAGTGGGCCGCCAAGAGACCCAGTACTTC. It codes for CASNLVGRQETQYF.

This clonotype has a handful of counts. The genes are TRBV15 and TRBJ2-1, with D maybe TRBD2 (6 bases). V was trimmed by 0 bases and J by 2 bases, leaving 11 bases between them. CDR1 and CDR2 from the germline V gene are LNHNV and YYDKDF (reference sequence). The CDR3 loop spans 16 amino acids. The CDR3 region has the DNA TGTGCCACCAGCAGAGATCGCGGGGAGGCCTACAATGAGCAGTTCTTC. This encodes CATSRDRGEAYNEQFF.

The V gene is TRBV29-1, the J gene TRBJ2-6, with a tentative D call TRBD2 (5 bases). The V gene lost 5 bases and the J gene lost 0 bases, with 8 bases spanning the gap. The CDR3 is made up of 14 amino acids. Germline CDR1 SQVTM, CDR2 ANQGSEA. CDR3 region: CSVRDHSGANVLTF. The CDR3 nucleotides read TGCAGCGTTCGGGATCACTCTGGGGCCAACGTCCTGACTTTC.

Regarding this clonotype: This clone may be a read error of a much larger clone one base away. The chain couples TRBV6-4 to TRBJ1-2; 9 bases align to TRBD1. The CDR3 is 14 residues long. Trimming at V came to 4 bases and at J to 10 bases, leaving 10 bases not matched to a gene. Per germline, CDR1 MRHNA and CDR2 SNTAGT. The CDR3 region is CASSATGTGSNYTF. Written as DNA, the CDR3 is TGTGCCAGCAGTGCCACGGGGACAGGGTCAAACTACACCTTC.

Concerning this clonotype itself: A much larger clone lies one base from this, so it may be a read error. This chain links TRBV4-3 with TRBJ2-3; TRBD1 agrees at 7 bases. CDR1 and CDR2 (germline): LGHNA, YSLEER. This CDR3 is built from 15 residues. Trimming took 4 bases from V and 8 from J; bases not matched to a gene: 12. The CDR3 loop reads CASSLETYRGTTQYF. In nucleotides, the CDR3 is TGCGCCAGCAGCCTAGAGACCTACAGGGGAACTACGCAGTATTTT.

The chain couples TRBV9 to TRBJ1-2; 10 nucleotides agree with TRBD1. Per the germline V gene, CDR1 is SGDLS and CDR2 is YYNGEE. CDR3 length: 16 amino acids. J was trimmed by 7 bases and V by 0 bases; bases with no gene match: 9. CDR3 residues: CASSVEGTGVRSGYTF. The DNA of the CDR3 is TGTGCCAGCAGCGTAGAAGGGACAGGGGTCCGTAGTGGCTACACCTTC.

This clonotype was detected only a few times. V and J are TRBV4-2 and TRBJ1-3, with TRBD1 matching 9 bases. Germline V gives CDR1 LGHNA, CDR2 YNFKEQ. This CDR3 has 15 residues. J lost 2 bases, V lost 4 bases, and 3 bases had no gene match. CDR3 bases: TGTGCCAGCAGCCGCGGACAGGGGACTGGAAACACCATATATTTT. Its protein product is CASSRGQGTGNTIYF.

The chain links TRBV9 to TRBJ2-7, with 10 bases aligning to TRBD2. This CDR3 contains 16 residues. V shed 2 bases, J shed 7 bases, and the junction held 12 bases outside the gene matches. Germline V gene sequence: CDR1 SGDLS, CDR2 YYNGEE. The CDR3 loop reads CASSVEPGLANNEQYF. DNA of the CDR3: TGTGCCAGCAGCGTGGAGCCGGGACTAGCGAACAATGAGCAGTACTTC.

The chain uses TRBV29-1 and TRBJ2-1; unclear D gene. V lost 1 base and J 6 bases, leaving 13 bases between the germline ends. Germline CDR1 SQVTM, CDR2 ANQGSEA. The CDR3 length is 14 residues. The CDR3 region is CSVEAGGRPNEQFF. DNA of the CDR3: TGCAGCGTTGAAGCCGGCGGTCGTCCCAATGAGCAGTTCTTC.

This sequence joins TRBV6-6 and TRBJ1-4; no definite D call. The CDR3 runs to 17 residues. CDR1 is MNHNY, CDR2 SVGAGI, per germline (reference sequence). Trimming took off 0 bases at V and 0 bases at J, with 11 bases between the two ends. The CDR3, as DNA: TGTGCCAGCAGTTACTCGATGTCAGGCACAACTAATGAAAAACTGTTTTTT. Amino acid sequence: CASSYSMSGTTNEKLFF.

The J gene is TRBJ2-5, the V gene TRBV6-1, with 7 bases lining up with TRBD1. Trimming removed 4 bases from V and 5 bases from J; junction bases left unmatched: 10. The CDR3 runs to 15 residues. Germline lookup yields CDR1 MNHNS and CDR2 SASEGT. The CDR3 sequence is CASSGSTGVKETQYF. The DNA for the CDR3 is TGTGCCAGCAGTGGAAGTACAGGGGTTAAGGAGACCCAGTACTTC.

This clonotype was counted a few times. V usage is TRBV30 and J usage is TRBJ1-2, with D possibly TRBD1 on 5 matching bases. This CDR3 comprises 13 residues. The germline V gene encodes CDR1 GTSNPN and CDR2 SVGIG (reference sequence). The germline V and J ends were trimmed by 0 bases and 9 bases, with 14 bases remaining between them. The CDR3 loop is CAWSVYGGFSYTF. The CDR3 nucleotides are TGTGCCTGGAGTGTATATGGGGGATTCAGCTACACCTTC. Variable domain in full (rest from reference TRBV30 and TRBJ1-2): SQTIHQWPATLVQPVGSPLSLECTVEGTSNPNLYWYRQAAGRGLQLLFYSVGIGQISSEVPQNLSASRPQDRQFILSSKKLLLSDSGFYLCAWSVYGGFSYTFGSGTRLTVV.